A selection of T cell receptor beta chains follows, all from one sample in a study of T cell repertoires in cytomegalovirus infection. A single record per CDR3 protein comes from TCRdb applying MiXCR to the reads. The table has about 230,000 distinct CDR3 sequences, under 25% seen once. The sequenced sample was CD8+ T cells from PBMCs. The receptors derive from a human donor in good health (CMV status not recorded). Some clones in this sample may be carry-over from other donors' samples. Each CDR3 is given with its conserved first and last residue. A D gene is named only where the DNA matches it firmly. The listing skips clone size in some rows; elsewhere it reads once, few, many or a size class.

D | J | length | size | V | CDR3 | DNA
. | TRBJ1-6 | 16 | . | TRBV14 | CASSQETGAWNSPLHF | TGTGCCAGCAGCCAAGAAACAGGCGCTTGGAATTCACCCCTCCACTTT
. | TRBJ2-1 | 17 | few | TRBV19 | CASSIAGGDNPYNEQFF | TGTGCCAGTAGTATAGCTGGAGGGGACAACCCCTACAATGAGCAGTTCTTC
. | TRBJ1-5 | 15 | . | TRBV25-1 | CASSEEGRGNQPQHF | TGTGCCAGCAGTGAAGAGGGCAGGGGTAATCAGCCCCAGCATTTT
TRBD2 | TRBJ2-3 | 16 | . | TRBV12-5 | CASGSQWTSDADTQYF | TGTGCTAGTGGATCCCAATGGACTAGCGATGCAGATACGCAGTATTTT
. | TRBJ2-1 | 12 | . | TRBV29-1 | CSVDEGYNEQFF | TGCAGCGTTGATGAAGGCTACAATGAGCAGTTCTTC
TRBD1 | TRBJ1-6 | 14 | many | TRBV7-8 | CASRATGDDSPLHF | TGTGCCAGCAGGGCTACAGGGGACGATTCACCCCTCCACTTT
TRBD1 | TRBJ2-7 | 13 | few | TRBV6-1 | CASRDRVSYEQYF | TGTGCCAGCCGGGACAGAGTCTCCTACGAGCAGTACTTC
TRBD1 | TRBJ1-5 | 15 | few | TRBV20-1 | CSARGRTGGNQPQHF | TGCAGTGCTAGGGGGCGGACAGGGGGCAATCAGCCCCAGCATTTT
TRBD1 | TRBJ1-1 | 15 | few | TRBV6-5 | CASSYLGQANTEAFF | TGTGCCAGCAGTTACCTGGGACAGGCGAACACTGAAGCTTTCTTT
TRBD2 | TRBJ2-5 | 19 | few | TRBV5-4 | CASWGSNEGLAPADRTQYF | TGTGCCAGCTGGGGATCCAACGAAGGACTAGCCCCCGCGGACCGTACCCAGTACTTC
. | TRBJ2-7 | 16 | . | TRBV7-6 | CASSLEARGASYEQYF | TGTGCCAGCAGCTTAGAAGCTAGAGGGGCCTCCTACGAGCAGTACTTC
. | TRBJ1-2 | 13 | . | TRBV14 | CASSQTPTWGYTF | TGTGCCAGCAGCCAAACCCCTACTTGGGGCTACACCTTC
TRBD1 | TRBJ2-3 | 15 | few | TRBV7-9 | CASSSRTGSTDTQYF | TGTGCCAGCAGCTCCCGGACAGGGAGCACAGATACGCAGTATTTT
TRBD1 | TRBJ2-7 | 15 | . | TRBV7-9 | CASSSPGTGVYEQYF | TGTGCCAGCAGCTCTCCCGGGACAGGGGTCTACGAGCAGTACTTC
. | TRBJ1-1 | 12 | few | TRBV27 | CASSLLTGAVFF | TGTGCCAGCAGTTTATTAACGGGGGCAGTTTTCTTT
TRBD1 | TRBJ2-2 | 16 | few | TRBV19 | CASSTSGQGVTGELFF | TGTGCCAGTAGTACGTCGGGACAGGGCGTCACCGGGGAGCTGTTTTTT
TRBD2 | TRBJ2-5 | 17 | . | TRBV20-1 | CSAKFYGRLAGEETQYF | TGCAGTGCCAAATTTTACGGGCGGCTAGCGGGGGAAGAGACCCAGTACTTC
. | TRBJ2-7 | 13 | . | TRBV7-9 | CASSHMGEDEQYF | TGTGCCAGCAGCCATATGGGGGAGGACGAGCAGTACTTC
. | TRBJ1-1 | 12 | . | TRBV20-1 | CSARAKNTEAFF | TGCAGTGCTAGGGCGAAGAACACTGAAGCTTTCTTT
. | TRBJ2-5 | 14 | few | TRBV2 | CASSEAPGGYTQYF | TGTGCCAGCAGTGAAGCGCCTGGGGGTTATACCCAGTACTTC
. | TRBJ2-2 | 12 | . | TRBV24-1 | CATSLGPGELFF | TGTGCCACCAGTTTGGGTCCCGGGGAGCTGTTTTTT
. | TRBJ2-3 | 14 | many | TRBV28 | CASGRGMDADTQYF | TGTGCCAGCGGCCGAGGGATGGACGCAGATACGCAGTATTTT
. | TRBJ2-7 | 14 | . | TRBV5-6 | CASSLALTLYEQYF | TGTGCCAGCAGCTTGGCCCTGACCCTCTACGAGCAGTACTTC
. | TRBJ1-4 | 13 | few | TRBV20-1 | CSAQDSGGEKLFF | TGCAGTGCTCAGGACAGTGGAGGCGAAAAACTGTTTTTT